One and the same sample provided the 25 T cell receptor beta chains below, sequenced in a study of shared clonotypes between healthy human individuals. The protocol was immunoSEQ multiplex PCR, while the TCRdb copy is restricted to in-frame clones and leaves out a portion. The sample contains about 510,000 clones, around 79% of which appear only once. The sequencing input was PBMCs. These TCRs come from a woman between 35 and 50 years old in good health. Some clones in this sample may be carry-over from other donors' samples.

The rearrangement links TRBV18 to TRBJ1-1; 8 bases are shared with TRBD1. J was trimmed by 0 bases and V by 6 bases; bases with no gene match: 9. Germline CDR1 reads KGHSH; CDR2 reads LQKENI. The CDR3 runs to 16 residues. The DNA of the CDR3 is TGTGCCAGCTCCCGCGGACAGGGCGAGATGAACACTGAAGCTTTCTTT. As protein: CASSRGQGEMNTEAFF.

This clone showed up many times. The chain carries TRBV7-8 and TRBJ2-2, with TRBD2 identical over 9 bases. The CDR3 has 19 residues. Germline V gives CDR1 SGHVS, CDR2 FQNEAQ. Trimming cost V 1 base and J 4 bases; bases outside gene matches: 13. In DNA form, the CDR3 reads TGTGCCAGCAGCTTAGGGGTGACTAGCGGCCACCGGACCACCGGGGAGCTGTTTTTT. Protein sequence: CASSLGVTSGHRTTGELFF.

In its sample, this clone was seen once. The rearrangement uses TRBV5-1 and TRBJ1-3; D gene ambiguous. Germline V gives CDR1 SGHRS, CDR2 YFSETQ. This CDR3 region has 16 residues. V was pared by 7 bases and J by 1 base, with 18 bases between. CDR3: CASSPPGDTSGNTIYF. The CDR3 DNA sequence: TGCGCCAGCTCGCCACCAGGAGATACTTCTGGAAACACCATATATTTT. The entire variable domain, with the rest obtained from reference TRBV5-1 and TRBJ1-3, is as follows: KAGVTQTPRYLIKTRGQQVTLSCSPISGHRSVSWYQQTPGQGLQFLFEYFSETQRNKGNFPGRFSGRQFSNSRSEMNVSTLELGDSALYLCASSPPGDTSGNTIYFGEGSWLTVV.

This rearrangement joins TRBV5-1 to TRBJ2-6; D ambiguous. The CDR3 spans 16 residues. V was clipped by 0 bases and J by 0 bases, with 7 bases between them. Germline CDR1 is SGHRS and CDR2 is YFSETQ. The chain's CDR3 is CASSLAGNSGANVLTF. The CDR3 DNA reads TGCGCCAGCAGCTTGGCTGGAAACTCTGGGGCCAACGTCCTGACTTTC.

The CDR3 DNA sequence: TGTGCCATCAGTGACGGCAGGGCCAGCTCCTACGAGCAGTACTTC. Translation: CAISDGRASSYEQYF. The rearrangement links TRBV10-3 to TRBJ2-7; a weak D match, TRBD1 (5 bases). CDR3 length: 15 residues. The V end was cut by 3 bases, the J end by 0 bases, with 12 bases between. Germline CDR1 ENHRY, CDR2 SYGVKD.

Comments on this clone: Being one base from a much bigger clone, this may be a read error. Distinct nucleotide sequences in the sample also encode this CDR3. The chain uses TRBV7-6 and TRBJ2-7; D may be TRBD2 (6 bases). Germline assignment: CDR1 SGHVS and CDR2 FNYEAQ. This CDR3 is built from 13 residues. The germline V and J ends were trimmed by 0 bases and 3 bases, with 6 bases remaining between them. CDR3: CASSLAGGYEQYF. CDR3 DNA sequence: TGTGCCAGCAGCTTAGCGGGAGGCTACGAGCAGTACTTC.

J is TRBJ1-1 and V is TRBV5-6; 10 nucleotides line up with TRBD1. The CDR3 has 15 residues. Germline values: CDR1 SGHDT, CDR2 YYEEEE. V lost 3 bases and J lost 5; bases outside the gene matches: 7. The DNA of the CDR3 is TGTGCCAGCAGCTGGGGGACAGGGGCCCCAACTGAAGCTTTCTTT. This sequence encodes CASSWGTGAPTEAFF.

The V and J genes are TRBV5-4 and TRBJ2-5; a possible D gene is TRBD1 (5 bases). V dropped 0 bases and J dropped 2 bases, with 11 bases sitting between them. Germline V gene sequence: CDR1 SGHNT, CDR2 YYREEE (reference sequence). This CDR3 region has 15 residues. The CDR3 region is CASSLGGRNQETQYF. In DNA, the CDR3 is TGTGCCAGCAGCTTGGGGGGCAGGAATCAAGAGACCCAGTACTTC. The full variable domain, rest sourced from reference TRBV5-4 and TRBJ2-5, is ETGVTQSPTHLIKTRGQQVTLRCSSQSGHNTVSWYQQALGQGPQFIFQYYREEENGRGNFPPRFSGLQFPNYSSELNVNALELDDSALYLCASSLGGRNQETQYFGPGTRLLVL.

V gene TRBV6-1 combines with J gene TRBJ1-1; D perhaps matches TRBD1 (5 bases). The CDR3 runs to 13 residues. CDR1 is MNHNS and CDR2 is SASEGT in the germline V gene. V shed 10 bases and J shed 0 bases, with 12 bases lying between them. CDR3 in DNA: TGTGCCACCATATTGACAGTGAACACTGAAGCTTTCTTT. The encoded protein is CATILTVNTEAFF.

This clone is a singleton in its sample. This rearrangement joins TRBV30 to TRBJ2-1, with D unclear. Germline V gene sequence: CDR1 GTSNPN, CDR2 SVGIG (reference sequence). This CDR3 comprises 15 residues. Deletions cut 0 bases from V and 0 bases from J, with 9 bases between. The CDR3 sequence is CAWSVLANSYNEQFF. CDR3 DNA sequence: TGTGCCTGGAGTGTGCTGGCAAACTCCTACAATGAGCAGTTCTTC.

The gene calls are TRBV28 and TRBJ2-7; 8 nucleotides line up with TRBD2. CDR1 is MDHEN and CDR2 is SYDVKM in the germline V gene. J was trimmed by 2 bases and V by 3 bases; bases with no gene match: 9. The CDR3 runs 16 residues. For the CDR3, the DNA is TGTGCCAGCAGTTTGGTGAGCGGGAGTCGGGCCTACGAGCAGTACTTC. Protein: CASSLVSGSRAYEQYF. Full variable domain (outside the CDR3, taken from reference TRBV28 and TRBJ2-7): DVKVTQSSRYLVKRTGEKVFLECVQDMDHENMFWYRQDPGLGLRLIYFSYDVKMKEKGDIPEGYSVSREKKERFSLILESASTNQTSMYLCASSLVSGSRAYEQYFGPGTRLTVT.

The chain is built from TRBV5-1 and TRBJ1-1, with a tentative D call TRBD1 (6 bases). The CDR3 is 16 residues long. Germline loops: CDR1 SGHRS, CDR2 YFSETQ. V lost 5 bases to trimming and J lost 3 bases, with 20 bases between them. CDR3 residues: CASRMTGKFRDTEAFF. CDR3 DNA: TGCGCCAGCAGAATGACAGGTAAGTTCCGGGACACTGAAGCTTTCTTT. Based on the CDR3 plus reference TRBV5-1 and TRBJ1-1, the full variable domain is KAGVTQTPRYLIKTRGQQVTLSCSPISGHRSVSWYQQTPGQGLQFLFEYFSETQRNKGNFPGRFSGRQFSNSRSEMNVSTLELGDSALYLCASRMTGKFRDTEAFFGQGTRLTVV.

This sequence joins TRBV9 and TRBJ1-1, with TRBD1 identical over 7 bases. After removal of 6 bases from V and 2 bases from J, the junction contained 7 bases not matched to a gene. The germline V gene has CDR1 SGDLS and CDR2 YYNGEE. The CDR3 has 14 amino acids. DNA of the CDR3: TGTGCCAGCACCCGGGTAGGGGGCAACACTGAAGCTTTCTTT. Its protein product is CASTRVGGNTEAFF.

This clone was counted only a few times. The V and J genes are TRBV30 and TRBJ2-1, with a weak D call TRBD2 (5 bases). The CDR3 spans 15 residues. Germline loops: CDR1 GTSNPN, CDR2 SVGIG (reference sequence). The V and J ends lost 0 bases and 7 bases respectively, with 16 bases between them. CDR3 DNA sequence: TGTGCCTGGAGTGTACGGACGGGATCTTGGAATGAGCAGTTCTTC. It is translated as CAWSVRTGSWNEQFF. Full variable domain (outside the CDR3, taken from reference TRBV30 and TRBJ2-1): SQTIHQWPATLVQPVGSPLSLECTVEGTSNPNLYWYRQAAGRGLQLLFYSVGIGQISSEVPQNLSASRPQDRQFILSSKKLLLSDSGFYLCAWSVRTGSWNEQFFGPGTRLTVL.

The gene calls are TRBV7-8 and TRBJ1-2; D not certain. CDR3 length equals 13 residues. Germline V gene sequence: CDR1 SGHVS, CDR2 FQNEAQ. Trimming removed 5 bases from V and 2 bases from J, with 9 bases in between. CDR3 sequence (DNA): TGTGCCAGCAGCCCGGACCGAAACTATGGCTACACCTTC. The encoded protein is CASSPDRNYGYTF.

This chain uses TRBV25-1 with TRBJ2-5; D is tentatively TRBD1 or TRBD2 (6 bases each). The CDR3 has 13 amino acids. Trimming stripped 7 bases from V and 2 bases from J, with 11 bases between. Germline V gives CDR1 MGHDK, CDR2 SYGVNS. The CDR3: CASKRGAQETQYF. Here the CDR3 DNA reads TGTGCCAGCAAGAGGGGGGCACAAGAGACCCAGTACTTC.

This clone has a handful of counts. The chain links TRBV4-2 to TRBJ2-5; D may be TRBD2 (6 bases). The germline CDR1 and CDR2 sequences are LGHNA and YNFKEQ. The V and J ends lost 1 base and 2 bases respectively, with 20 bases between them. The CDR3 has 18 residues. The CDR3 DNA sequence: TGTGCCAGCAGCCAAGTCGTGGAGGGAGGAGGGGAGCAAGAGACCCAGTACTTC. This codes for CASSQVVEGGGEQETQYF.

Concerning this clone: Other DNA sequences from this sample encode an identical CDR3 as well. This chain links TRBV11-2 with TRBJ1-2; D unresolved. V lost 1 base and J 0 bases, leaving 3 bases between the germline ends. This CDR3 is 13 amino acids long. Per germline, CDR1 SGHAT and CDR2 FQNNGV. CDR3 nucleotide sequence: TGTGCCAGCAGCTTAGGAACTAACTATGGCTACACCTTC. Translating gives CASSLGTNYGYTF.

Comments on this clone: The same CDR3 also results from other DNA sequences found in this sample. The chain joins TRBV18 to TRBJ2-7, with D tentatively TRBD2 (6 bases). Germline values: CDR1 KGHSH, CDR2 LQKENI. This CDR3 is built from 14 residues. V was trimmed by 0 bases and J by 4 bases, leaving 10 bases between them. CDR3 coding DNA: TGTGCCAGCTCACCACCGGGACTCCCTTACGAGCAGTACTTC. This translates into CASSPPGLPYEQYF.

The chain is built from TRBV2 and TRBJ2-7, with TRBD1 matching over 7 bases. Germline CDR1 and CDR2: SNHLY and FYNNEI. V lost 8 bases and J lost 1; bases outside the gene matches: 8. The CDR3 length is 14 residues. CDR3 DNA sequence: TGTGCCAGCGGAAACCGGGACAGATCCTACGAGCAGTACTTC. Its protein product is CASGNRDRSYEQYF.

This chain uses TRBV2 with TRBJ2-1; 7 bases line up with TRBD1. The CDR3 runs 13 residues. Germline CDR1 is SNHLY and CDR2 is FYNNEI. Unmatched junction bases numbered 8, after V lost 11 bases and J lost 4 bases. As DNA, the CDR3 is TGTGCCGTCAAGGGGACAGCATACAATGAGCAGTTCTTC. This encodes CAVKGTAYNEQFF.

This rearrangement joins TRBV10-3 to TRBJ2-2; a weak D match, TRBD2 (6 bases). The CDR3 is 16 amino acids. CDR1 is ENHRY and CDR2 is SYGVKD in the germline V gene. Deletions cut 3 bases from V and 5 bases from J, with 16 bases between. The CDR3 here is CAISDLLGGFTGELFF. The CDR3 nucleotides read TGTGCCATCAGTGACCTCCTGGGGGGTTTTACCGGGGAGCTGTTTTTT.

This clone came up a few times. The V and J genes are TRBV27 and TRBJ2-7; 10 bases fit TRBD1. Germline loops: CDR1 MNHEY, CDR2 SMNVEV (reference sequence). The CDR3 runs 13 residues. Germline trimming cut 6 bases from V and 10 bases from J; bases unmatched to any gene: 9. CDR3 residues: CASRPGQGGGQYF. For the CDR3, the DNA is TGTGCCAGCAGACCCGGACAGGGGGGTGGACAGTACTTC.

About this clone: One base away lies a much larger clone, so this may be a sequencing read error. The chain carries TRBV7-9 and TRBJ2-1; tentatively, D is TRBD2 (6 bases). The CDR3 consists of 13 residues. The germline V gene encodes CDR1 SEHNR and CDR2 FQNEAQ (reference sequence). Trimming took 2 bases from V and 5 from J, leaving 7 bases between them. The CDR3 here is CASSLWGDNEQFF. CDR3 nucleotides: TGTGCCAGCAGCTTATGGGGGGACAATGAGCAGTTCTTC. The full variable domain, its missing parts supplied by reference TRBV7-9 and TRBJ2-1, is DTGVSQNPRHKITKRGQNVTFRCDPISEHNRLYWYRQTLGQGPEFLTYFQNEAQLEKSRLLSDRFSAERPKGSFSTLEIQRTEQGDSAMYLCASSLWGDNEQFFGPGTRLTVL.

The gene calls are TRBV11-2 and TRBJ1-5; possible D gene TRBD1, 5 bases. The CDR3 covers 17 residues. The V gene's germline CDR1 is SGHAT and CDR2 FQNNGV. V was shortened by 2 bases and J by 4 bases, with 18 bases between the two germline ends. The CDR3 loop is CASSLNAPGLRNQPQHF. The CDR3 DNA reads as TGTGCCAGCAGCTTAAATGCACCAGGGTTAAGGAATCAGCCCCAGCATTTT.